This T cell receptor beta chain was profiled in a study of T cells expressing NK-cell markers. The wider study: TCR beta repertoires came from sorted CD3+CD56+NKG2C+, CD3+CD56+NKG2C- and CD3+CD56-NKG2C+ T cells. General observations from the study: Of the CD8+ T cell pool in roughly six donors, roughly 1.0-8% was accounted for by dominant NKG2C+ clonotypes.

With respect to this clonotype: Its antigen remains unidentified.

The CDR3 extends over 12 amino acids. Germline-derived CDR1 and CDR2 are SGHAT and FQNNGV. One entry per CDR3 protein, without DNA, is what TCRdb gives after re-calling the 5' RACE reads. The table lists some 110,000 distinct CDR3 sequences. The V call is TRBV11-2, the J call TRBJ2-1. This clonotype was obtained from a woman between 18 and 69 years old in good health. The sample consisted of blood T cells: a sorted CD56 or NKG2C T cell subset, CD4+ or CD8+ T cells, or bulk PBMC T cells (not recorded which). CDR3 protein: CASSQNAYEQFF.